The 5 T cell receptor beta chains reported below all come from one sample, sequenced in a study of blood T cell repertoires in COVID-19. The method was immunoSEQ multiplex PCR; TCRdb's version includes in-frame clones alone and lacks a portion of them. This sample has fewer than 250,000 clones, with 65% to 90% found just once. The material sequenced was PBMCs or T cells enriched from blood (not recorded which). These receptors were taken from a woman aged 50 to 60 with acute COVID-19.

The CDR3 coding sequence is TGTGCCAGCAGTCTACAGCTGGGCGATCAGCCCCAGCATTTT. Residues: CASSLQLGDQPQHF. The genes are TRBV6-5 and TRBJ1-5; D is undetermined. The ends were cut back, 5 bases at V and 5 bases at J, with 13 bases in the middle. The germline V gene encodes CDR1 MNHEY and CDR2 SVGAGI. This CDR3 spans 14 amino acids.

This clone was observed a single time. This chain uses TRBV6-5 with TRBJ2-1; 12 bases fit TRBD2. The V segment lost 2 bases and the J segment 6 bases; nucleotides outside the gene matches: 2. Germline CDR1 reads MNHEY; CDR2 reads SVGAGI. CDR3 length: 15 amino acids. CDR3 sequence (DNA): TGTGCCAGCAGTTACCTGACTAGCGGGGGCAATGAGCAGTTCTTC. As protein: CASSYLTSGGNEQFF.

This clone was observed a handful of times. This chain joins TRBV27 and TRBJ1-1; 9 nucleotides line up with TRBD1. J gave up 0 bases and V 4 bases, and 9 bases lay outside the gene matches. From germline, CDR1 is MNHEY and CDR2 SMNVEV (reference sequence). This CDR3 contains 17 residues. CDR3 coding DNA: TGTGCCAGCAGTTCCGTCCCGGGACAGGGAATGAACACTGAAGCTTTCTTT. As protein: CASSSVPGQGMNTEAFF.

The chain combines TRBV10-3 with TRBJ1-4, with TRBD1 matching 9 bases. CDR1 is ENHRY, CDR2 SYGVKD, per germline. The V and J ends lost 5 bases and 7 bases, in that order; junction bases with no gene match: 14. CDR3 size: 17 residues. The CDR3 DNA is TGTGCCATCAGTTCTAGCCCGGGACAGGGAAGTTTTGAAAAACTGTTTTTT. It translates to CAISSSPGQGSFEKLFF.

The rearrangement joins TRBV7-9 to TRBJ2-1; 11 nucleotides align to TRBD2. This CDR3 comprises 16 residues. CDR1 is SEHNR, CDR2 FQNEAQ, per germline (reference sequence). The V segment lost 5 bases and the J segment 9 bases; nucleotides outside the gene matches: 12. The CDR3: CASSPGTSGLLFEQFF. CDR3 sequence (DNA): TGTGCCAGCAGCCCAGGGACTAGCGGTCTCCTCTTTGAGCAGTTCTTC.